This record concerns one TCR beta chain sequence. Its antigen remains unknown. The V segment lost 5 bases and the J segment 4 bases; nucleotides outside the gene matches: 10. There are 16 residues in the CDR3. Germline V gives CDR1 LNHDA, CDR2 SQIVND (reference sequence). Treatment given: 15 to 20 received Ad26.COV2.S at low or high dose, single or two shots; 5 received placebo; per-sample allocation not given. Samples came from day 63 after the first vaccine or placebo injection. In Boston, an adult donor aged 18-55 years took part. The data are from a study of Ad26.COV2.S vaccination and SARS-CoV-2 variants. Study-level results: Responses of spike-specific T cells (both CD8+ and CD4+) reportedly showed substantial breadth after vaccination. Similar non-spike TCR breadth was observed in recipients of vaccine and of placebo. People given the vaccine had a wider spike-specific TCR breadth than placebo recipients did.

Libraries were prepared by immunoSEQ multiplex PCR; TCRdb keeps only in-frame clonotypes and omits some of them. The profile shows 350,000 to 600,000 clones, roughly nine tenths of them singletons. This TCR came from a person between 18 and 65 years old who received the Ad26.COV2.S COVID-19 vaccine or a placebo. V gene TRBV19 combines with J gene TRBJ2-3, with 9 bases matching TRBD1. The material sequenced was peripheral blood, taken in a trial of Ad26.COV2.S vaccine versus placebo. In DNA form, the CDR3 reads TGTGCCAGTAGTGAACACGGGACAGGGACCCCAGATACGCAGTATTTT. Its protein product is CASSEHGTGTPDTQYF.